This T cell receptor beta chain was sequenced in a study of read filtering for tumor transcriptome and immune sequencing. In the study overall: Patients were some 16 male and 11 to 15 female, mean age around 67 years, range about 45 to 85. Study conclusions and caveats: The CD138-negative fraction was mixed bone marrow immune cells, not pure T cells. In IR-seq, single-read clonotypes were roughly 80% of clonotypes but around 4% of reads. IR-seq and RNA-seq agreed better without single-read clonotypes.

Germline CDR1 reads SGHDN; CDR2 reads FVKESK. The CDR3 length is 14 residues. Comment on this clonotype: Its target is not known. The junction and the germline gene differ at one end; a read error may be behind it.

From 400 to 450 ng of RNA, a library with molecular barcoded alpha/delta and beta/gamma adaptors was made. TCRdb analysed the reads with MiXCR anew, one entry per CDR3 protein. The data show around 48,000 distinct CDR3 sequences, approximately 18% seen once. The clonotype was recovered from a donor at least 40 years old with multiple myeloma. The sample was a population of CD138-negative cells sorted from bone marrow. This sequence joins TRBV14 and TRBJ2-1, with 9 bases fitting TRBD2. The CDR3 here is CANSGTSNHNEQLF. The CDR3 nucleotides are TGTGCCAACAGCGGGACTAGCAACCACAATGAGCAGCTCTTC.